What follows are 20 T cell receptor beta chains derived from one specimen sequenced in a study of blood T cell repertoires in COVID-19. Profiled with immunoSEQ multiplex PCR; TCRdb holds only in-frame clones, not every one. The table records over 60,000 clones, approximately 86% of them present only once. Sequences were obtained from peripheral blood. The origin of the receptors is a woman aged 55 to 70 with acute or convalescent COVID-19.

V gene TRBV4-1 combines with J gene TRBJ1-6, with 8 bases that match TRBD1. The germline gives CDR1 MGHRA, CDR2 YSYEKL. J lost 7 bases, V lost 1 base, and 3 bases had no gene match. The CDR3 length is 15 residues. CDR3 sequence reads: CASSQGTGLNSPLHF. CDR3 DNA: TGCGCCAGCAGCCAAGGGACAGGGTTAAATTCACCCCTCCACTTT.

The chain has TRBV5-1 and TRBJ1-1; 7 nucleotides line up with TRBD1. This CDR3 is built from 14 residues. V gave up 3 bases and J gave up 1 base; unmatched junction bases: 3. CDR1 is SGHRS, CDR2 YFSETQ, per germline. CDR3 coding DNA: TGCGCCAGCAGCTCGGACAGGACGAACACTGAAGCTTTCTTT. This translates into CASSSDRTNTEAFF.

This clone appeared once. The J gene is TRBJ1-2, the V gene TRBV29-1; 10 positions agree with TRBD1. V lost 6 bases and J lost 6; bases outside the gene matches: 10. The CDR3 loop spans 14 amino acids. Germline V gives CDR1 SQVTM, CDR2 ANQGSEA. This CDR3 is CSVRSGTGDHGYTF. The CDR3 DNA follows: TGCAGCGTGAGATCCGGGACAGGGGATCATGGCTACACCTTC.

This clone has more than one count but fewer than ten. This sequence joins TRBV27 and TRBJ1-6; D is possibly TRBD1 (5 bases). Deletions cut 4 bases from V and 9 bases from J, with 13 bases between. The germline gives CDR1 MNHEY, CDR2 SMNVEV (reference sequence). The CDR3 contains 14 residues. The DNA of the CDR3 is TGTGCCAGCAGTTACATCCCTACAGGTTCACCCCTCCACTTT. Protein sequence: CASSYIPTGSPLHF.

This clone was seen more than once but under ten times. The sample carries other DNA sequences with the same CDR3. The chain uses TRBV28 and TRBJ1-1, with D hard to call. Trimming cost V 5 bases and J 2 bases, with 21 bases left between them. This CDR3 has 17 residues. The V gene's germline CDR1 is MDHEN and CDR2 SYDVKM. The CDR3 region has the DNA TGTGCCAGCAGTCAGGCCGGATTCTGGCCCCAAAACACTGAAGCTTTCTTT. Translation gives CASSQAGFWPQNTEAFF. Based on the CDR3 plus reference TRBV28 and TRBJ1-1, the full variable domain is DVKVTQSSRYLVKRTGEKVFLECVQDMDHENMFWYRQDPGLGLRLIYFSYDVKMKEKGDIPEGYSVSREKKERFSLILESASTNQTSMYLCASSQAGFWPQNTEAFFGQGTRLTVV.

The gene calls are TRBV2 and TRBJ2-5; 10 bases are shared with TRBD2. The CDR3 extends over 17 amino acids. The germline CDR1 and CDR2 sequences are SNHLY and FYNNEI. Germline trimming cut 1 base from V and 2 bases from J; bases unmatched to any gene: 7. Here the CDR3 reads CASSEGPSGGGQETQYF. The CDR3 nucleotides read TGTGCCAGCAGTGAAGGGCCAAGCGGGGGGGGACAAGAGACCCAGTACTTC.

The CDR3: CASSLFSSGANVLTF. DNA for the CDR3: TGTGCCAGCAGCCTTTTCTCCTCTGGGGCCAACGTCCTGACTTTC. This chain connects TRBV7-2 to TRBJ2-6; D is ambiguous. This CDR3 has 15 amino acids. Trimming took off 5 bases at V and 0 bases at J, with 8 bases between the two ends. Looked up from germline, CDR1 is SGHTA and CDR2 is FQGNSA.

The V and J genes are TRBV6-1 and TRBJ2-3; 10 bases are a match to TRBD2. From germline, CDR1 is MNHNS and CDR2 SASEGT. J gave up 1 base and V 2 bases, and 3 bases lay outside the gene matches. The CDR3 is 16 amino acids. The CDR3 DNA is TGTGCCAGCAGTGAAACTAGCGGGGCCGGCACAGATACGCAGTATTTT. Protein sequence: CASSETSGAGTDTQYF.

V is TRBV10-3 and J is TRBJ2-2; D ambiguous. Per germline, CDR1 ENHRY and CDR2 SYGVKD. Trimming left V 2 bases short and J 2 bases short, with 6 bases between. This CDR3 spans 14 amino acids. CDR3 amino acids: CAISETGNTGELFF. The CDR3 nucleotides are TGTGCCATCAGTGAGACTGGTAACACCGGGGAGCTGTTTTTT.

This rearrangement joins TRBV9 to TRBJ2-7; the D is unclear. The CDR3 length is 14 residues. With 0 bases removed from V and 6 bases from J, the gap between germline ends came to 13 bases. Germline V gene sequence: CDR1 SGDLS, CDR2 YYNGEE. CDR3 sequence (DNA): TGTGCCAGCAGCGTAGAGCCCACTTTCATCGAGCAGTACTTC. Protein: CASSVEPTFIEQYF.

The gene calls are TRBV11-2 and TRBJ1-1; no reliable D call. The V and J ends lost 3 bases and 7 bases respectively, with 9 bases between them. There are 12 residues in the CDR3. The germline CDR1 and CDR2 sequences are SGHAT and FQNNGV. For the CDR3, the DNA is TGTGCCAGCAGCTTCACCGGGATTGAAGCTTTCTTT. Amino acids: CASSFTGIEAFF.

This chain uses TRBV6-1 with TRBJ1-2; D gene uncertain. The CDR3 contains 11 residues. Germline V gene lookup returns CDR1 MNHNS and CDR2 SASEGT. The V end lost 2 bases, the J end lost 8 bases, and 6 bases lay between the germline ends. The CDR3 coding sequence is TGTGCCAGCAGTGAACATCCAGGCTACACCTTC. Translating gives CASSEHPGYTF.

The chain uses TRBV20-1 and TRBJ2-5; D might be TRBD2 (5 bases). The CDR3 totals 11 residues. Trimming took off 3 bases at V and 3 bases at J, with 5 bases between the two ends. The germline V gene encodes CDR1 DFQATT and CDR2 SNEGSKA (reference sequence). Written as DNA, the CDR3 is TGCAGTGCTAGCGGGGAAGAGACCCAGTACTTC. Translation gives CSASGEETQYF.

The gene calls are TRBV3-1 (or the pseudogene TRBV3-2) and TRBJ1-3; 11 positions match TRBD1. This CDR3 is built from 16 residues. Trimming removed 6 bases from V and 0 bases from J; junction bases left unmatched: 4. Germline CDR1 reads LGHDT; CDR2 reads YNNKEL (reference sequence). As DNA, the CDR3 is TGTGCCAGCAGGGGGACAGGGGGGATCTCTGGAAACACCATATATTTT. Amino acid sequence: CASRGTGGISGNTIYF.

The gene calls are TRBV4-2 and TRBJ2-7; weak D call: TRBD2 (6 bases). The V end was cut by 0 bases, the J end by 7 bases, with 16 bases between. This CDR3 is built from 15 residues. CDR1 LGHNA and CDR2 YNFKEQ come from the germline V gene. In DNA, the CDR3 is TGTGCCAGCAGCCAAGATCGGGGGTTCTCTTGGGAGCAGTACTTC. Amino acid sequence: CASSQDRGFSWEQYF.

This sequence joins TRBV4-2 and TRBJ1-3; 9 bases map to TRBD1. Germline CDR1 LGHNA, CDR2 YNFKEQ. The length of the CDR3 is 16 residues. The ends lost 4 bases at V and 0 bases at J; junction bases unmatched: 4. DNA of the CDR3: TGTGCCAGCAGCCGGGGACAGGGAAGCTCTGGAAACACCATATATTTT. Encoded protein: CASSRGQGSSGNTIYF.

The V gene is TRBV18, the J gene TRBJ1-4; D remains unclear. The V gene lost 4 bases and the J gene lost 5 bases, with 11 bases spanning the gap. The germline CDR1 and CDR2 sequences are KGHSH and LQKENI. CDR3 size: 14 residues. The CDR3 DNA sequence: TGTGCCAGCTCACAGAGCCGGGAGAATGAAAAACTGTTTTTT. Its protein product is CASSQSRENEKLFF.

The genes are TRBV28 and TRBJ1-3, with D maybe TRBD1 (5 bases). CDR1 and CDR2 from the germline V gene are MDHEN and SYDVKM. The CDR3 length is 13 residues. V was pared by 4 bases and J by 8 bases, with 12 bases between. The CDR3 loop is CASSSPGEDTIYF. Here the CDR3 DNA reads TGTGCCAGCAGTTCCCCGGGGGAGGACACCATATATTTT. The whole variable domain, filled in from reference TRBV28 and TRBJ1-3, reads DVKVTQSSRYLVKRTGEKVFLECVQDMDHENMFWYRQDPGLGLRLIYFSYDVKMKEKGDIPEGYSVSREKKERFSLILESASTNQTSMYLCASSSPGEDTIYFGEGSWLTVV.

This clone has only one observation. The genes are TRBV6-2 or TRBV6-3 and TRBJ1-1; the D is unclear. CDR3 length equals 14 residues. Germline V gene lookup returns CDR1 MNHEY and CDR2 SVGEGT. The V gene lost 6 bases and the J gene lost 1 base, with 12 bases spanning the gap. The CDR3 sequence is CASSLIQTNTEAFF. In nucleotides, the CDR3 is TGTGCCAGCAGCCTAATACAGACGAACACTGAAGCTTTCTTT.

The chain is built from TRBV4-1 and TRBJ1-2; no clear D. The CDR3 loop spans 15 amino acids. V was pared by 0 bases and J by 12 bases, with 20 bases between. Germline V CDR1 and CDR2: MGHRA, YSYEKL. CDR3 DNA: TGCGCCAGCAGCCAAGATATTAATTGGCCGGGTTGGGACACCTTC. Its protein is CASSQDINWPGWDTF.